Listed below are T cell receptor beta chains from one sample, sequenced in a study of cytomegalovirus exposure and HLA in healthy donors. The assay was immunoSEQ multiplex PCR, and TCRdb's table has in-frame clones only and misses some. The data hold some 120,000 clones, with 15% observed a single time. Sequencing was carried out using PBMCs. These TCRs come from a woman aged 18-30 years in good health and CMV-seronegative. Each CDR3 is given with its conserved first and last residue. A D gene is named only where the DNA matches it firmly. Expanded clones are given a class, and other clones once, few, many or no size at all.

D gene,clone size,V gene,J gene,CDR3 protein,CDR3 DNA
-,-,TRBV6-1,TRBJ2-1,CASSEERSSYNEQFF,TGTGCCAGCAGTGAAGAACGGAGCTCCTACAATGAGCAGTTCTTC
-,few,TRBV5-1,TRBJ1-1,CASSFTGRATEAFF,TGCGCCAGCAGCTTCACAGGGAGGGCCACTGAAGCTTTCTTT
-,-,TRBV28,TRBJ1-2,CASSVGPGGYTF,TGTGCCAGCAGTGTGGGCCCGGGGGGCTACACCTTC
-,-,TRBV6-5,TRBJ2-7,CASSGGANYEQYF,TGTGCCAGCAGTGGGGGGGCCAACTACGAGCAGTACTTC
-,-,TRBV13,TRBJ2-1,CASNYGTGEQFF,TGTGCCAGCAACTATGGTACAGGTGAGCAGTTCTTC
-,few,TRBV28,TRBJ2-7,CASSLWWQGGEQYF,TGTGCCAGCAGTTTATGGTGGCAGGGTGGCGAGCAGTACTTC
-,few,TRBV27,TRBJ2-1,CASSFSLGGEQFF,TGTGCCAGCAGTTTCTCCCTGGGGGGTGAGCAGTTCTTC
TRBD2,-,TRBV6-6,TRBJ2-5,CASRKAAGLVIETQYF,TGTGCCAGCAGGAAAGCCGCGGGACTAGTTATAGAGACCCAGTACTTC
TRBD1,medium-sized,TRBV10-3,TRBJ1-1,CAISESIGGNTEAFF,TGTGCCATCAGTGAGTCGATAGGGGGCAACACTGAAGCTTTCTTT
TRBD1,few,TRBV29-1,TRBJ2-2,CSVMKGQWGGELFF,TGCAGCGTTATGAAGGGACAGTGGGGCGGGGAGCTGTTTTTT
-,few,TRBV15,TRBJ1-1,CATSRGYREGAFF,TGTGCCACCAGCAGAGGCTACAGGGAAGGAGCTTTCTTT
TRBD1,few,TRBV2,TRBJ1-6,CASSQTGTGISPLHF,TGTGCCAGCAGCCAAACCGGGACAGGGATTTCACCCCTCCACTTT
-,few,TRBV5-1,TRBJ2-5,CASSLKPEETQYF,TGCGCCAGCAGCTTGAAACCGGAAGAGACCCAGTACTTC
-,-,TRBV5-1,TRBJ2-1,CASSFVAGAGNEQFF,TGCGCCAGCAGCTTCGTGGCGGGGGCGGGGAATGAGCAGTTCTTC
-,few,TRBV4-1,TRBJ1-4,CASSPTGLKEKLFF,TGCGCCAGCAGCCCCACAGGGTTAAAAGAAAAACTGTTTTTT
TRBD2,few,TRBV9,TRBJ2-3,CASSVAPGDGTSGRTDTQYF,TGTGCCAGCAGCGTAGCCCCTGGGGATGGGACTAGCGGGAGGACAGATACGCAGTATTTT
TRBD2,few,TRBV4-3,TRBJ2-2,CASSRTRTSGITNTGELFF,TGCGCCAGCAGCCGAACTAGGACTAGCGGCATAACGAACACCGGGGAGCTGTTTTTT
-,-,TRBV30,TRBJ2-1,CACSRSSYNEQFF,TGTGCCTGCTCCCGGAGCTCCTACAATGAGCAGTTCTTC
-,-,TRBV6-1,TRBJ2-7,CASSEAGGGIPYEQYF,TGTGCCAGCAGTGAAGCAGGGGGAGGGATCCCCTACGAGCAGTACTTC
TRBD2,few,TRBV28,TRBJ2-5,CASSGRGLAAETQYF,TGTGCCAGCAGTGGCCGGGGACTAGCGGCAGAGACCCAGTACTTC
-,-,TRBV28,TRBJ1-4,CASSSTDGEGEKLFF,TGTGCCAGCAGTTCGACGGACGGCGAGGGTGAAAAACTGTTTTTT
TRBD1,few,TRBV6-1,TRBJ1-5,CASSSGTANQPQHF,TGTGCCAGCAGTTCCGGGACAGCGAATCAGCCCCAGCATTTT
-,few,TRBV11-2,TRBJ1-1,CASSSLDRIEAFF,TGTGCCAGCAGCTCCCTCGACAGGATTGAAGCTTTCTTT
TRBD1,few,TRBV28,TRBJ2-6,CASSSTGGANVLTF,TGTGCCAGCAGTTCGACAGGGGGGGCCAACGTCCTGACTTTC
TRBD2,many,TRBV4-3,TRBJ2-7,CASSQELSGEGDYEQYF,TGCGCCAGCAGCCAAGAACTTAGCGGGGAAGGGGACTACGAGCAGTACTTC
TRBD1,few,TRBV15,TRBJ1-5,CATSRARDRSDQPQHF,TGTGCCACCAGCAGGGCCCGGGACAGGAGCGATCAGCCCCAGCATTTT
-,-,TRBV7-3,TRBJ2-1,CASSLLRQNEQFF,TGTGCCAGCAGCTTACTGCGACAGAATGAGCAGTTCTTC
TRBD1,-,TRBV2,TRBJ2-7,CASRPGQAVAAYEQYF,TGTGCCAGCAGGCCGGGACAGGCAGTCGCGGCCTACGAGCAGTACTTC
TRBD1,-,TRBV4-2,TRBJ1-5,CASSQDLGQGGEPQHF,TGTGCCAGCAGCCAAGATCTAGGACAGGGAGGCGAGCCCCAGCATTTT
TRBD2,few,TRBV29-1,TRBJ2-5,CSVGTSGQETQYF,TGCAGCGTTGGGACTAGCGGGCAAGAGACCCAGTACTTC
TRBD1,-,TRBV4-3,TRBJ2-3,CASSQVRPGTARDTQYF,TGCGCCAGCAGCCAAGTCCGCCCCGGGACAGCTAGGGATACGCAGTATTTT
TRBD2,few,TRBV5-4,TRBJ2-7,CASSLGLAGGPYEQYF,TGTGCCAGCAGCTTGGGGCTAGCGGGGGGACCCTACGAGCAGTACTTC
TRBD1,few,TRBV19,TRBJ1-5,CASSPQGVRGQPQHF,TGTGCCAGTAGTCCCCAGGGGGTGAGAGGGCAGCCCCAGCATTTT
-,-,TRBV21-1,TRBJ1-1,CASSKGGWGRGLNTEAFF,TGTGCCAGCAGCAAAGGAGGTTGGGGCAGGGGGCTGAACACTGAAGCTTTCTTT
-,-,TRBV10-3,TRBJ2-1,CAISVDSSYNEQFF,TGTGCCATCAGTGTCGACAGCTCCTACAATGAGCAGTTCTTC
-,-,TRBV5-1,TRBJ1-3,CASSLDPGGTGNTIYF,TGCGCCAGCAGCTTGGATCCGGGAGGGACTGGAAACACCATATATTTT
-,-,TRBV30,TRBJ2-3,CAWSVGTGGTDTQYF,TGTGCCTGGAGTGTCGGGACGGGGGGCACAGATACGCAGTATTTT
TRBD1,-,TRBV4-1,TRBJ2-7,CASSQAADRVTYEQYF,TGCGCCAGCAGCCAAGCTGCGGACAGGGTAACCTACGAGCAGTACTTC
-,-,TRBV10-3,TRBJ1-1,CAITGGTDEAFF,TGTGCCATCACTGGAGGGACCGATGAAGCTTTCTTT
TRBD2,-,TRBV9,TRBJ2-5,CASSPRAAGESETQYF,TGTGCCAGCAGCCCCCGGGCAGCGGGAGAGAGTGAGACCCAGTACTTC
-,-,TRBV28,TRBJ2-2,CASSFRSGVNPGELFF,TGTGCCAGCAGTTTCAGAAGCGGAGTTAACCCCGGGGAGCTGTTTTTT
-,once,TRBV28,TRBJ1-5,CATVQGNQPQHF,TGTGCCACAGTACAGGGAAATCAGCCCCAGCATTTT
-,-,TRBV6-5,TRBJ1-1,CASLPNRVVTEAFF,TGTGCCAGCCTCCCGAACAGGGTTGTCACTGAAGCTTTCTTT
-,-,TRBV28,TRBJ1-5,CASRTRGEGQPQHF,TGTGCCAGCAGGACAAGGGGGGAGGGACAGCCCCAGCATTTT
TRBD1,few,TRBV29-1,TRBJ2-7,CSVPGQNYEQYF,TGCAGCGTTCCGGGACAGAACTACGAGCAGTACTTC
TRBD1,-,TRBV30,TRBJ1-1,CAWGDRADTEAFF,TGTGCCTGGGGGGACAGGGCGGACACTGAAGCTTTCTTT
TRBD1,-,TRBV5-1,TRBJ1-1,CASSLSGQPNTEAFF,TGCGCCAGCAGCTTGTCGGGACAGCCGAACACTGAAGCTTTCTTT
-,few,TRBV4-3,TRBJ1-5,CASSQVIGSPSNQPQHF,TGCGCCAGCAGCCAAGTTATCGGTAGTCCGAGCAATCAGCCCCAGCATTTT
TRBD2,-,TRBV5-1,TRBJ2-4,CASSLVLAGGKNIQYF,TGCGCCAGCAGCTTGGTTCTAGCGGGGGGGAAAAACATTCAGTACTTC
-,-,TRBV7-7,TRBJ2-5,CASSSLDRNQETQYF,TGTGCTAGCAGCTCCCTGGACAGAAACCAAGAGACCCAGTACTTC
-,-,TRBV18,TRBJ1-2,CASSDDETGSNYGYTF,TGTGCCAGCTCAGATGACGAAACAGGGTCTAACTATGGCTACACCTTC
TRBD2,few,TRBV25-1,TRBJ2-7,CASSEYSSGAGEQYF,TGTGCCAGCAGTGAATACTCTAGCGGGGCTGGCGAGCAGTACTTC
TRBD1,-,TRBV30,TRBJ2-7,CAWSVGQGAPREQYF,TGTGCCTGGAGTGTGGGGCAGGGGGCCCCAAGGGAGCAGTACTTC
TRBD1,few,TRBV29-1,TRBJ2-1,CSVATQGNTLQFF,TGCAGCGTTGCGACACAGGGGAATACCCTTCAGTTCTTC
TRBD1,few,TRBV4-3,TRBJ2-7,CASSPDRTSYEQYF,TGCGCCAGCAGCCCGGACAGGACCTCCTACGAGCAGTACTTC
TRBD2,-,TRBV9,TRBJ2-2,CASTAGGGGELFF,TGTGCCAGCACGGCGGGAGGGGGCGGGGAGCTGTTTTTT